This T cell receptor beta chain was captured in a study of T-cell reconstitution after alpha-beta-depleted transplantation in children (TCRdb year 2016). Background for the entire study: The study quantitatively tracked T-cell immune reconstitution after TCRalphabeta/CD19-depleted allogeneic hematopoietic cell transplantation in children using TCR repertoire profiling.

Relative to germline, V is missing 6 bases and J is missing 5 bases, with 14 bases of the junction outside any gene match. The CDR3 goes from the cysteine to the phenylalanine over 16 residues. Only the CDR3 region is kept as DNA, spanning 48 bases read in frame from base 1. What this sample's treatment or condition label stands for: allogeneic hematopoietic cell transplantation with graft depleted of TCRalphabeta T cells and CD19 B cells. The transplant recipients were children given TCRalphabeta/CD19-depleted allogeneic hematopoietic cell grafts. Receptor amplification or capture employed PCR. Sequencer: Illumina HiSeq 2500. Molecular barcoding was employed in the preparation of TCR libraries, with unique molecular identifiers being used to normalize TCRbeta repertoire quantification. The public reads were reanalyzed by TCRdb: fastp trimming at Q25, MiXCR alignment, in-frame beta chains only. CDR3 protein duplicates are merged, each entry listing the most common genes and DNA. In all, the sample holds 400,000 to 550,000 distinct CDR3 sequences, and 10% of those were seen once. The ten largest clones take up about 2% of the sample.

This clonotype was picked up many times. What antigen it recognizes has not been identified. Per-base qualities were not stored, and no clone one base away is much larger. Study-wide findings and limitations: In some patients, the high TCRbeta diversity seen at day 60 was put down to recipient T cells and intrathymic progenitors that had survived conditioning. The frequencies of hyperexpanded clones fell over the following months, and after one year, T-cell counts and TCRbeta diversity were mostly attributed to newly produced T cells. Apparently early alphabetaT-cell count recovery about two months after transplant reportedly relied on only several hundred rapidly expanded clones derived from non-depleted graft cells.

The rearranged segments are TRBV12-3 or TRBV12-4 and TRBJ1-2, with 8 bases aligning to TRBD1. The sequence derives from a child younger than 10 with inherited bone marrow failure, due to receive a stem cell transplant. Material: PBMCs, obtained before TCRalphabeta/CD19-depleted stem cell transplant. DNA sequence: TGTGCCAGCAGCAAAGGGACCGGGACAGGAGAATATGGCTACACCTTC. Its translation is CASSKGTGTGEYGYTF.